This T cell receptor beta chain was identified during a study of shared clonotypes between healthy human individuals. V was trimmed by 3 bases and J by 7 bases, leaving 13 bases between them. The CDR3 is 14 residues long. Germline V gene data show CDR1 as MNHEY and CDR2 as SMNVEV (reference sequence). Deep-level running was used for the assay. Assay: immunoSEQ multiplex PCR; the TCRdb copy retains only in-frame clones and omits some. The sample contains around 550,000 clones, 85% to 95% of which appear only once. Terminally differentiated effector memory CD45RA+ cells were excluded by CCR7 positive selection of CD45RO-negative cells.

Source material: naive CD8+ T cells sorted from blood. This rearrangement joins TRBV27 to TRBJ2-1, with a weak D call TRBD2 (5 bases). The receptor's source is a woman aged 25 to 39 in good health. The CDR3 region is CASSFRLALNEQFF. CDR3 coding DNA: TGTGCCAGCAGTTTCCGGCTAGCTCTGAATGAGCAGTTCTTC.